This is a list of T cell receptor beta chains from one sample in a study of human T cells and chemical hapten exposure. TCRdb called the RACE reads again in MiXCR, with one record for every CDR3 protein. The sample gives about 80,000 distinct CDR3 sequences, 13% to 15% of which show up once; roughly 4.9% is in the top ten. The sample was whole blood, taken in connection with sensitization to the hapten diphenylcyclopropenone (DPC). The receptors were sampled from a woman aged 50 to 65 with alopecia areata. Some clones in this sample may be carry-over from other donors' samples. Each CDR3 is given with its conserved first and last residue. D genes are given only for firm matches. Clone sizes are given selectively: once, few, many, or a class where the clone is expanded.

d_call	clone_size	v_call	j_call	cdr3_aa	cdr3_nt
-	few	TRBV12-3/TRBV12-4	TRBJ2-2	CASSFSTALNTGELFF	TGTGCCAGCAGTTTCTCTACAGCCCTGAACACCGGGGAGCTGTTTTTT
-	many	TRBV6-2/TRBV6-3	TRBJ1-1	CASSYSVFDFGGGAEAFF	TGTGCCAGCAGTTACTCGGTGTTTGATTTTGGGGGGGGCGCGGAGGCTTTCTTT
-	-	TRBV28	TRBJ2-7	CASSLRGTSSYEQYF	TGTGCCAGCAGTTTACGGGGGACAAGCTCCTACGAGCAGTACTTC
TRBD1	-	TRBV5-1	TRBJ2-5	CASSPRDRETQYF	TGCGCCAGCAGCCCGCGGGACAGGGAGACCCAGTACTTC
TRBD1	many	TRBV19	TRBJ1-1	CASSFPRQGDKMNTEAFF	TGTGCCAGTAGTTTCCCTAGACAGGGGGATAAGATGAACACTGAAGCTTTCTTT
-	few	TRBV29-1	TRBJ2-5	CSVEGAGPAETQYF	TGCAGCGTTGAAGGGGCGGGTCCCGCGGAGACCCAGTACTTC
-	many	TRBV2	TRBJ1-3	CASSRGRTAPTTYSGNTIYF	TGTGCCAGCAGCCGGGGAAGGACAGCCCCCACCACATACTCTGGAAACACCATATATTTT
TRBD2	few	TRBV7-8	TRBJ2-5	CASSSLFTSGRAGETQYF	TGTGCCAGCAGCTCCTTATTTACTAGCGGGAGGGCAGGGGAGACCCAGTACTTC
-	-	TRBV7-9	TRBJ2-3	CASSRTLTTSTDTQYF	TGTGCCAGCAGCCGTACCCTAACGACTAGCACAGATACGCAGTATTTT
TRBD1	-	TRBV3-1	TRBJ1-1	CASRPQGINTEAFF	TGTGCCAGCAGGCCACAGGGGATTAACACTGAAGCTTTCTTT
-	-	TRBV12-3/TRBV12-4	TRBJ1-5	CASSFLLGAAVESNQPQHF	TGTGCCAGCAGTTTTCTTCTGGGGGCGGCTGTTGAGAGCAATCAGCCCCAGCATTTT
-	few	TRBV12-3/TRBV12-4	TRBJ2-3	CASSPGSPDTQYF	TGTGCCAGCAGCCCGGGCTCTCCAGATACGCAGTATTTT
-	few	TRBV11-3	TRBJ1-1	CASSPKGGEGTEAFF	TGTGCCAGCAGCCCTAAGGGCGGAGAAGGGACTGAAGCTTTCTTT
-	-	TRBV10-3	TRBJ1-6	CAISENAGNSPLHF	TGTGCCATCAGTGAGAATGCGGGTAATTCACCCCTCCACTTT
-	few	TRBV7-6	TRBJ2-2	CASSPRTVDGELFF	TGTGCCAGCAGCCCGAGGACAGTCGACGGGGAGCTGTTTTTT
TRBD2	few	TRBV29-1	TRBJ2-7	CSVDWEGRNYEQYF	TGCAGCGTTGATTGGGAGGGCAGGAACTACGAGCAGTACTTC
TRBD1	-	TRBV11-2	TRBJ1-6	CASSFSGDRANSPLHF	TGTGCCAGCAGCTTCTCTGGGGACAGGGCGAATTCACCCCTCCACTTT
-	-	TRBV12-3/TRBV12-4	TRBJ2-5	CASSLSNRETQYF	TGTGCCAGCAGTTTATCTAATAGGGAGACCCAGTACTTC
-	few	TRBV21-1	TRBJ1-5	CASKRQGWYSNQPQHF	TGTGCCAGCAAACGACAGGGTTGGTATAGCAATCAGCCCCAGCATTTT
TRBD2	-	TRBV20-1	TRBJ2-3	CSATTGTNTDTQYF	TGCAGTGCTACGACCGGGACTAACACAGATACGCAGTATTTT
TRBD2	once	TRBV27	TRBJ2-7	CASSLREDREQYF	TGTGCCAGCAGTTTACGGGAGGATAGAGAGCAGTACTTC
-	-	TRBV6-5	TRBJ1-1	CASRRGFGNTEAFF	TGTGCCAGCAGAAGGGGGTTCGGGAACACTGAAGCTTTCTTT
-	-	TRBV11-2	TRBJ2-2	CASSLSAVTNTGELFF	TGTGCCAGCAGCCTATCGGCGGTTACGAACACCGGGGAGCTGTTTTTT
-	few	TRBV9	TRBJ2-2	CASSSVRGLTGELFF	TGTGCCAGCAGCTCAGTGCGGGGATTGACCGGGGAGCTGTTTTTT
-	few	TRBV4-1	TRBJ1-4	CASSLLPIRARGEKLFF	TGCGCCAGCAGCCTATTACCAATACGGGCGAGGGGTGAAAAACTGTTTTTT
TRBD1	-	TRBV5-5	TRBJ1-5	CASSLSGQGFNQPQHF	TGTGCCAGCAGCTTGTCAGGACAGGGGTTTAATCAGCCCCAGCATTTT
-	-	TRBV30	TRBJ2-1	CAWSVRRRNEQFF	TGTGCCTGGAGTGTACGTCGGAGGAATGAGCAGTTCTTC
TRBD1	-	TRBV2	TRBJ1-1	CASRETGSTEAFF	TGTGCCAGCAGAGAGACAGGGTCCACTGAAGCTTTCTTT
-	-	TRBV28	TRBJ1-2	CASSYDVRGYTF	TGTGCCAGCAGCTACGACGTACGGGGCTACACCTTC
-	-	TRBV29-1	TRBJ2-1	CSVDRTVSYNEQFF	TGCAGCGTTGACCGGACTGTTTCCTACAATGAGCAGTTCTTC
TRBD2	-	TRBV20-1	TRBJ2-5	CSARGASGREKTQYF	TGCAGTGCTAGGGGGGCTAGCGGGAGGGAAAAGACCCAGTACTTC
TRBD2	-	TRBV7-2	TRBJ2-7	CASSPQAGGGREQYF	TGTGCCAGCAGCCCTCAAGCGGGGGGCGGGAGAGAGCAGTACTTC